This entry lists 26 T cell receptor beta chains sequenced from one sample in a study of T cells of healthy individuals. TCRdb re-analysed the 5' RACE reads in MiXCR, keeping a single row per CDR3 protein. The data contain some 69,000 distinct CDR3 sequences, 15% to 20% of them singletons. The receptors originated from a human donor in good health.

This rearrangement joins TRBV7-9 to TRBJ1-1; D possibly corresponds to TRBD1 (5 bases). Germline CDR1 reads SEHNR; CDR2 reads FQNEAQ (reference sequence). This CDR3 spans 12 amino acids. Trimming took off 7 bases at V and 6 bases at J, with 12 bases between the two ends. Here the CDR3 DNA reads TGTGCCAGCAAGAAGGGGTCCGCTGAAGCTTTCTTT. This sequence encodes CASKKGSAEAFF.

Only a few counts were recorded for this clonotype. The chain recombines TRBV4-2 with TRBJ2-1; D may correspond to TRBD1 or TRBD2 (7 bases each). Looked up from germline, CDR1 is LGHNA and CDR2 is YNFKEQ. V lost 4 bases to trimming and J lost 8 bases, with 18 bases between them. This CDR3 contains 15 residues. This CDR3 is CASSPRGGGLYEQFF. The CDR3 DNA is TGTGCCAGCAGCCCCAGGGGGGGCGGGTTATATGAGCAGTTCTTC.

This sequence joins TRBV7-9 and TRBJ2-7; D gene uncertain. This CDR3 is built from 13 residues. Per germline, CDR1 SEHNR and CDR2 FQNEAQ (reference sequence). Trimming removed 0 bases at V and 2 bases at J, with 5 bases between. CDR3 coding DNA: TGTGCCAGCAGCTTAGCAGGGACCTACGAGCAGTACTTC. Translation: CASSLAGTYEQYF. The full variable domain, rest sourced from reference TRBV7-9 and TRBJ2-7, is DTGVSQNPRHKITKRGQNVTFRCDPISEHNRLYWYRQTLGQGPEFLTYFQNEAQLEKSRLLSDRFSAERPKGSFSTLEIQRTEQGDSAMYLCASSLAGTYEQYFGPGTRLTVT.

This clonotype was seen repeatedly, ten times or more. The J gene is TRBJ2-3, the V gene TRBV10-3; 7 nucleotides agree with TRBD1. J was trimmed by 2 bases and V by 6 bases; bases with no gene match: 11. CDR1 ENHRY and CDR2 SYGVKD come from the germline V gene. The CDR3 spans 16 residues. The CDR3 DNA is TGTGCCATCAGGCGCCGGGACAGTGAGCTCACAGATACGCAGTATTTT. It encodes CAIRRRDSELTDTQYF.

A few counts support this clonotype. This chain connects TRBV4-2 to TRBJ2-3, with D possibly being TRBD1 (6 bases). V lost 0 bases, J lost 4 bases, and 14 bases lay in between. Per germline, CDR1 LGHNA and CDR2 YNFKEQ. The CDR3 contains 16 residues. In nucleotides, the CDR3 is TGTGCCAGCAGCCAAGATAGGGCACAGGGCTCAGATACGCAGTATTTT. Its translation: CASSQDRAQGSDTQYF.

The sample holds many counts of this clonotype. V and J are TRBV12-3 or TRBV12-4 and TRBJ2-3, with a tentative D call TRBD1 (5 bases). Trimming stripped 3 bases from V and 10 bases from J, with 23 bases between. CDR3 length equals 16 residues. Written as DNA, the CDR3 is TGTGCCAGCAGTTTTAGCCTCCCTCAACTCCAGGGATCGCAGTATTTT. Its protein is CASSFSLPQLQGSQYF.

The chain has TRBV12-3 or TRBV12-4 and TRBJ1-2; 7 bases agree with TRBD1. The CDR3 is 13 amino acids. The J segment lost 4 bases and the V segment lost 5 bases, leaving 4 bases of the junction unmatched. CDR3 region: CASSPRQGYGYTF. CDR3 nucleotide sequence: TGTGCCAGCAGTCCCAGACAGGGCTATGGCTACACCTTC.

This clonotype has ten or more counts. V is TRBV20-1 and J is TRBJ2-7; 14 nucleotides match TRBD2. CDR1 DFQATT and CDR2 SNEGSKA come from the germline V gene (reference sequence). The CDR3 covers 15 residues. Unmatched junction bases numbered 9, after V lost 6 bases and J lost 5 bases. For the CDR3, the DNA is TGCAGTGCCCCGGGACTAGCGGGGGAAACCCACGAGCAGTACTTC. Amino acid sequence: CSAPGLAGETHEQYF.

In this sample, this clonotype turned up a few times. The chain uses TRBV27 and TRBJ2-2, with a possible D match to TRBD1 (6 bases). The CDR3 spans 12 residues. V was pared by 8 bases and J by 7 bases, with 11 bases between. Per germline, CDR1 MNHEY and CDR2 SMNVEV (reference sequence). The CDR3 reads CASGGIVGELFF. The CDR3 nucleotides read TGTGCCAGCGGGGGCATTGTCGGGGAGCTGTTTTTT.

This clonotype was counted ten times or more. The CDR3 DNA is TGCGCCAGCAGCCAAGAAGAAGTGGCGGGGCAGTTCTTC. Its protein is CASSQEEVAGQFF. The chain has TRBV4-1 and TRBJ2-1; maybe TRBD2 (5 bases). V dropped 0 bases and J dropped 12 bases, with 12 bases sitting between them. The germline CDR1 and CDR2 sequences are MGHRA and YSYEKL. The CDR3 is 13 amino acids.

In its sample, this clonotype was seen many times. The chain links TRBV15 to TRBJ1-5, with 9 bases matching TRBD1. CDR3 length: 15 amino acids. Germline CDR1 and CDR2: LNHNV and YYDKDF (reference sequence). J was trimmed by 4 bases and V by 0 bases; bases with no gene match: 1. In DNA form, the CDR3 reads TGTGCCACCAGCAGAGATGGGACAGGGAATCAGCCCCAGCATTTT. The encoded protein is CATSRDGTGNQPQHF.

The J gene is TRBJ2-7, the V gene TRBV5-1, with D tentatively TRBD1 (6 bases). Germline values: CDR1 SGHRS, CDR2 YFSETQ. V was pared by 3 bases and J by 0 bases, with 13 bases between. CDR3 length: 15 residues. Here the CDR3 DNA reads TGCGCCAGCAGCTCCCGGGACACAAACTCCTACGAGCAGTACTTC. This codes for CASSSRDTNSYEQYF.

This clonotype occurred a few times. V is TRBV4-3 and J is TRBJ2-1, with D perhaps TRBD1 (6 bases). V lost 0 bases and J lost 10, with 10 bases in between. The V gene's germline CDR1 is LGHNA and CDR2 YSLEER. The CDR3 sequence is 13 residues long. The CDR3 protein is CASSQDQGKEQFF. In DNA, the CDR3 is TGCGCCAGCAGCCAAGATCAGGGGAAGGAGCAGTTCTTC.

This clonotype occurred a few times. This CDR3 reads CASSRRGLAGGAAQYF. The CDR3 coding sequence is TGTGCCAGCAGCCGCAGGGGACTAGCGGGGGGGGCCGCGCAGTATTTT. The chain is built from TRBV7-2 and TRBJ2-3, with TRBD2 matching over 16 bases. The CDR3 runs 16 residues. The germline gives CDR1 SGHTA, CDR2 FQGNSA. Germline trimming cut 5 bases from V and 10 bases from J; bases unmatched to any gene: 9.

This clonotype was seen repeatedly, ten times or more. This chain links TRBV28 with TRBJ1-1; D is undetermined. V lost 2 bases to trimming and J lost 3 bases, with 7 bases between them. Germline assignment: CDR1 MDHEN and CDR2 SYDVKM. The CDR3 loop spans 13 amino acids. The CDR3 DNA follows: TGTGCCAGCAGTTTAAACGGTTACACTGAAGCTTTCTTT. It translates to CASSLNGYTEAFF. The whole variable domain, remainder taken from reference TRBV28 and TRBJ1-1, is DVKVTQSSRYLVKRTGEKVFLECVQDMDHENMFWYRQDPGLGLRLIYFSYDVKMKEKGDIPEGYSVSREKKERFSLILESASTNQTSMYLCASSLNGYTEAFFGQGTRLTVV.

The rearrangement links TRBV11-2 to TRBJ1-4; the D gene is possibly TRBD1 (6 bases). This CDR3 is 14 amino acids long. CDR1 SGHAT and CDR2 FQNNGV come from the germline V gene. Between the trimmed V and J ends, which lost 4 bases and 7 bases, there was a span of 13 bases. CDR3 region: CASSSQGFGEKLFF. In DNA, the CDR3 is TGTGCCAGCAGCTCACAGGGTTTTGGTGAAAAACTGTTTTTT.

This clonotype occurred once. The chain has TRBV24-1 and TRBJ2-1, with D unresolved. Trimming removed 11 bases from V and 2 bases from J, with 12 bases in between. The CDR3 is made up of 13 amino acids. The germline V gene encodes CDR1 KGHDR and CDR2 SFDVKD. CDR3 protein: CASRLNPYNEQFF. CDR3 bases: TGTGCCAGCAGACTGAACCCCTACAATGAGCAGTTCTTC.

Many counts were recorded for this clonotype. The CDR3 is CASSVLAVATDTQYF. The CDR3 DNA follows: TGTGCCAGCAGCGTACTAGCGGTGGCCACAGATACGCAGTATTTT. V usage is TRBV9 and J usage is TRBJ2-3, with 7 bases fitting TRBD2. The germline CDR1 and CDR2 sequences are SGDLS and YYNGEE. V trimming: 1 base; J trimming: 2 bases; junction bases outside the gene matches: 4. The CDR3 has 15 residues. Full variable domain (missing parts from reference TRBV9 and TRBJ2-3): DSGVTQTPKHLITATGQRVTLRCSPRSGDLSVYWYQQSLDQGLQFLIQYYNGEERAKGNILERFSAQQFPDLHSELNLSSLELGDSALYFCASSVLAVATDTQYFGPGTRLTVL.

This sequence joins TRBV19 and TRBJ1-5; perhaps TRBD1 as D (6 bases). The germline V and J ends were trimmed by 7 bases and 2 bases, with 12 bases remaining between them. Germline V gives CDR1 LNHDA, CDR2 SQIVND (reference sequence). This CDR3 has 14 residues. The CDR3: CASKGRTGNQPQHF. The CDR3 DNA follows: TGTGCCAGTAAGGGGCGGACAGGCAATCAGCCCCAGCATTTT.

This clonotype was counted only a few times. CDR3 nucleotides: TGCGCCAGCAGCCGGGGGCGGGGAGCGGTCTCCTACGAGCAGTACTTC. As protein: CASSRGRGAVSYEQYF. The rearrangement joins TRBV4-1 to TRBJ2-7; D is tentatively TRBD1 or TRBD2 (6 bases each). Per germline, CDR1 MGHRA and CDR2 YSYEKL. CDR3 length: 16 residues. The V and J ends lost 4 bases and 0 bases respectively, with 16 bases between them.

In its sample, this clonotype was seen many times. The CDR3 is CASSLSAAPNTEAFF. The CDR3 DNA is TGCGCCAGCAGCTTATCGGCAGCCCCGAACACTGAAGCTTTCTTT. This chain connects TRBV5-1 to TRBJ1-1, with D hard to call. The CDR3 loop spans 15 amino acids. V lost 2 bases to trimming and J lost 1 base, with 12 bases between them. Germline CDR1 and CDR2: SGHRS and YFSETQ.

This clonotype was seen only once. This chain links TRBV6-5 with TRBJ2-3; 9 positions agree with TRBD2. The CDR3 runs 15 residues. V lost 5 bases, J lost 4 bases, and 7 bases stayed unmatched. Germline CDR1 and CDR2: MNHEY and SVGAGI. CDR3 loop: CASSQLAGESDTQYF. The CDR3 nucleotides read TGTGCCAGCAGTCAATTAGCGGGGGAGTCAGATACGCAGTATTTT.

This clonotype is labeled medium-sized. The chain has TRBV29-1 and TRBJ1-1, with D hard to call. The CDR3 is 13 residues long. With 2 bases removed from V and 4 bases from J, the gap between germline ends came to 11 bases. Germline-derived CDR1 and CDR2 are SQVTM and ANQGSEA. CDR3 DNA: TGCAGCGTTGAAAACCTGAGGAGCACTGAAGCTTTCTTT. This gives the protein CSVENLRSTEAFF.

There are many counts of this clonotype. The chain recombines TRBV7-9 with TRBJ2-1, with 8 nucleotides matching TRBD2. The germline V gene has CDR1 SEHNR and CDR2 FQNEAQ (reference sequence). J was trimmed by 8 bases and V by 6 bases; bases with no gene match: 6. The CDR3 runs 13 residues. As DNA, the CDR3 is TGTGCCAGCAGGCGAAGCGGGGGCGATGAGCAGTTCTTC. This codes for CASRRSGGDEQFF.

This clonotype turned up a few times. V gene TRBV6-5 combines with J gene TRBJ1-1; TRBD1 is a possible D gene (5 bases). The CDR3 spans 13 residues. Germline V lookup: CDR1 MNHEY, CDR2 SVGAGI. The ends were cut back, 6 bases at V and 11 bases at J, with 19 bases in the middle. CDR3 protein: CASRNTGTRGAFF. In nucleotides, the CDR3 is TGTGCCAGCAGAAACACCGGGACGCGCGGGGCTTTCTTT.

This clonotype was found a few times. The chain combines TRBV7-6 with TRBJ2-7; the match to TRBD1 covers 7 bases. Germline V gene lookup returns CDR1 SGHVS and CDR2 FNYEAQ. Trimming cost V 5 bases and J 2 bases; bases outside gene matches: 3. The CDR3 is made up of 13 amino acids. In DNA, the CDR3 is TGTGCCAGCAGCCCGGGACAGACCTACGAGCAGTACTTC. This encodes CASSPGQTYEQYF.